These 9 T cell receptor beta chains were all obtained from the same sample, sequenced in a study of T cells in Graves' hyperthyroidism and ophthalmopathy. There were TCR beta CDR3 regions amplified from RNA transcripts. HTBI primers were employed in a first-round RT-PCR of the TCR CDR3. TCRdb processed the multiplex PCR reads anew with MiXCR; each CDR3 protein has one entry. This table holds 300,000 to 450,000 distinct CDR3 sequences, roughly 14% found once. Sequencing was done on a sample of blood. These receptors were taken from a man under 40 with Graves' hyperthyroidism that later progressed to Graves' ophthalmopathy.

This clonotype turned up a few times. The gene calls are TRBV20-1 and TRBJ2-3; 7 positions match TRBD1. The length of the CDR3 is 12 residues. From germline, CDR1 is DFQATT and CDR2 SNEGSKA (reference sequence). V trimming: 6 bases; J trimming: 7 bases; junction bases outside the gene matches: 7. CDR3 sequence (DNA): TGCAGTGCAAGACAGGGTAGGAATACGCAGTATTTT. Translated: CSARQGRNTQYF.

This clonotype has a handful of counts. The chain uses TRBV10-3 and TRBJ1-4; D might be TRBD1 (5 bases). Germline values: CDR1 ENHRY, CDR2 SYGVKD. The CDR3 is made up of 15 amino acids. Between the trimmed V and J ends, which lost 3 bases and 0 bases, there was a span of 8 bases. CDR3 amino acids: CAISDPGTTNEKLFF. CDR3 sequence (DNA): TGTGCCATCAGTGACCCAGGGACAACTAATGAAAAACTGTTTTTT.

The chain combines TRBV6-2 or TRBV6-3 with TRBJ2-7; D tentatively fits TRBD1 or TRBD2 (5 bases each). Per the germline V gene, CDR1 is MNHEY and CDR2 is SVGEGT. The V gene lost 5 bases and the J gene lost 6 bases, with 17 bases spanning the gap. The CDR3 is 14 residues long. In nucleotides, the CDR3 is TGTGCCAGCAGTGGTACTTGGGGCGCGGGCGAGCAGTACTTC. This sequence encodes CASSGTWGAGEQYF.

This clonotype came up a few times. The DNA for the CDR3 is TGCGCCAGCAGCCAAGATCTCGGGACTAGCGGGGGGGCCGGAGAGACCCAGTACTTC. This sequence encodes CASSQDLGTSGGAGETQYF. The chain employs TRBV4-1 and TRBJ2-5; TRBD2 agrees at 16 bases. V dropped 0 bases and J dropped 4; count of bases not matched to a gene: 8. CDR3 size: 19 residues. From germline, CDR1 is MGHRA and CDR2 YSYEKL.

This clonotype appeared many times. The V gene is TRBV2, the J gene TRBJ2-3; the D gene could be TRBD1 or TRBD2 (5 bases each). The V gene's germline CDR1 is SNHLY and CDR2 FYNNEI. Trimming took 6 bases from V and 4 from J, leaving 14 bases between them. There are 14 residues in the CDR3. The CDR3 here is CASSLRGHPDTQYF. Written as DNA, the CDR3 is TGTGCCAGCAGCCTCCGGGGCCACCCAGATACGCAGTATTTT.

This clonotype was seen at least ten times. V usage is TRBV3-1 and J usage is TRBJ2-3, with D hard to call. The CDR3 sequence is 17 residues long. Trimming pared 1 base from V and 5 bases from J, leaving 19 bases between. The germline gives CDR1 LGHDT, CDR2 YNNKEL (reference sequence). This chain's CDR3 is CASSQGLIEFARDTQYF. The CDR3 coding sequence is TGTGCCAGCAGCCAAGGTTTGATAGAATTCGCGAGAGATACGCAGTATTTT.

Remarks on this clonotype: A read error may explain this, as a much larger clone is one base away. V and J are TRBV11-2 and TRBJ2-2, with a tentative D call TRBD2 (5 bases). This CDR3 is built from 15 residues. Germline values: CDR1 SGHAT, CDR2 FQNNGV. As DNA, the CDR3 is TGTGCCAGCAGCCTTGGGCTCACGAACACCGGGGAGCTGGTTTTT. Protein product: CASSLGLTNTGELVF.

This clonotype came up a few times. This rearrangement joins TRBV5-1 to TRBJ2-1; D is perhaps TRBD2 (6 bases). CDR3 length: 14 amino acids. Germline CDR1 and CDR2: SGHRS and YFSETQ. V was cut by 4 bases and J by 6 bases, with 14 bases left in between. CDR3 loop: CASSPYWRGNEQFF. CDR3 DNA sequence: TGCGCCAGCAGCCCCTACTGGCGGGGCAATGAGCAGTTCTTC. Variable domain in full (rest from reference TRBV5-1 and TRBJ2-1): KAGVTQTPRYLIKTRGQQVTLSCSPISGHRSVSWYQQTPGQGLQFLFEYFSETQRNKGNFPGRFSGRQFSNSRSEMNVSTLELGDSALYLCASSPYWRGNEQFFGPGTRLTVL.

This clonotype was seen ten or more times. An end of the junction differs from the germline gene, which may be a read error. The DNA for the CDR3 is TGTGCCAGCAGTGTCTCCAACGAGCAGTACTTC. Encoded protein: CASSVSNEQYF. The J gene is TRBJ2-7, the V gene TRBV12-3 or TRBV12-4, with D uncertain. The CDR3 is made up of 11 amino acids.